The present TCR beta chain was sequenced within a study of cytomegalovirus exposure and HLA in healthy donors. Overall study: An analysis done earlier identified some 120 million unique TCR beta sequences from about 179 million T cells. When 398 donors were genotyped, just over 80% of them were found to fall in the Caucasian-associated ancestry cluster. General study results and limits: The classifier, whose performance was assessed in both the original and validation cohorts, reportedly diagnosed cytomegalovirus status with high specificity and sensitivity. About 87% or about 30% of the time was how often most TCR beta V segments were productive, according to an earlier analysis.

On this clone: Antigen unknown.

PCR employed 60 Vbeta and 13 Jbeta primers. Sequencing used immunoSEQ multiplex PCR; TCRdb keeps in-frame clones, though not all of them. This sample yields 200,000 to 250,000 clones, of which 60% to 80% are seen a single time; 3% to 4.5% belongs to the top ten. Per the germline V gene, CDR1 is SGHRS and CDR2 is YFSETQ. CDR3 size: 16 residues. V lost 0 bases and J lost 4; bases outside the gene matches: 10. This receptor was obtained from a male donor in good health and CMV-seronegative. The sequencing input was PBMCs. V gene TRBV5-1 combines with J gene TRBJ2-7, with 7 positions matching TRBD2. For the CDR3, the DNA is TGCGCCAGCAGCTTGGTAGCTAGCGGCATAGTTTACGAGCAGTACTTC. Protein sequence: CASSLVASGIVYEQYF.